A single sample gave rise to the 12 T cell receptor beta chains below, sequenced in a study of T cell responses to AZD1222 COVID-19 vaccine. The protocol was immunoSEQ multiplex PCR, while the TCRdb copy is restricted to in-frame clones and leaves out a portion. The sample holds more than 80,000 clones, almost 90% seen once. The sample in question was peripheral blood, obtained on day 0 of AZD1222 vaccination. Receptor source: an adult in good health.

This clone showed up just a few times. CDR3 amino acids: CASSLESAYEQYF. For the CDR3, the DNA is TGTGCCAGCAGCTTGGAGTCGGCCTACGAGCAGTACTTC. The genes are TRBV7-8 and TRBJ2-7; no clear D gene. CDR1 and CDR2 from the germline V gene are SGHVS and FQNEAQ. CDR3 length: 13 residues. Trimming shortened V by 3 bases and J by 2 bases, and 8 bases separated the two germline ends.

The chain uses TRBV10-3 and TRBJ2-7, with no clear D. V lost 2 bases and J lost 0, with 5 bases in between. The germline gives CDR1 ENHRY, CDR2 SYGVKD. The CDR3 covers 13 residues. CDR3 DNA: TGTGCCATCAGTGAGCGGAGCTCCTACGAGCAGTACTTC. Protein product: CAISERSSYEQYF.

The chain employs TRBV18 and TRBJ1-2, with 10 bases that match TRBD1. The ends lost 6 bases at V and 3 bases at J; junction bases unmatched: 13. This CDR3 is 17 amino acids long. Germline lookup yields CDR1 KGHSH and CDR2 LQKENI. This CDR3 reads CASSLGTGAHKDYGYTF. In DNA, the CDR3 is TGTGCCAGCTCGCTTGGGACAGGGGCTCATAAAGACTATGGCTACACCTTC. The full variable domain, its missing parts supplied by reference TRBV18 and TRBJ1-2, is NAGVMQNPRHLVRRRGQEARLRCSPMKGHSHVYWYRQLPEEGLKFMVYLQKENIIDESGMPKERFSAEFPKEGPSILRIQQVVRGDSAAYFCASSLGTGAHKDYGYTFGSGTRLTVV.

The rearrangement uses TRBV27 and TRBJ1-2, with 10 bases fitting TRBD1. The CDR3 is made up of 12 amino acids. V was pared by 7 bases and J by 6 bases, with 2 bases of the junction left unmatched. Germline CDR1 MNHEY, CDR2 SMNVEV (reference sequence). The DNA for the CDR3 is TGTGCCAGCACAGACAGGGGGCATGGCTACACCTTC. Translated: CASTDRGHGYTF.

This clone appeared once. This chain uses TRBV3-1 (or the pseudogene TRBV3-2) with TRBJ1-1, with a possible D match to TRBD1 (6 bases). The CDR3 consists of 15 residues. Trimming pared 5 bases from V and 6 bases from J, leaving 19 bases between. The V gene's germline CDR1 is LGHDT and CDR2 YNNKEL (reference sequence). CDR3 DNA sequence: TGTGCCAGCAGCTTAACGTCGGGGGGCAGGGCTGAAGCTTTCTTT. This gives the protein CASSLTSGGRAEAFF.

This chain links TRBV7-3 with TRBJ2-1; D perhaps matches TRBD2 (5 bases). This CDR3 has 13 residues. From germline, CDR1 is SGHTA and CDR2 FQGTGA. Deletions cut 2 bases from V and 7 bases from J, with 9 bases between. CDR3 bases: TGTGCCAGCAGCTTACTTGGCGGGAATGAGCAGTTCTTC. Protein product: CASSLLGGNEQFF.

The CDR3 nucleotides are TGTGCCAGCACCCCGACAGGGGTCGGACAGCCCCAGCATTTT. Its protein is CASTPTGVGQPQHF. This rearrangement joins TRBV2 to TRBJ1-5, with 8 bases fitting TRBD1. V gave up 7 bases and J gave up 7 bases; unmatched junction bases: 9. The CDR3 spans 14 residues. CDR1 is SNHLY and CDR2 is FYNNEI in the germline V gene.

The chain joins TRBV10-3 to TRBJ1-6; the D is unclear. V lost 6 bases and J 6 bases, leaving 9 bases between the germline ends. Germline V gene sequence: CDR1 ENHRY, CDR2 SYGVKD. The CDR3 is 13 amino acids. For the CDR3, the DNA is TGTGCCATCAGGGAGATAGCTAATTCACCCCTCCACTTT. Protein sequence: CAIREIANSPLHF.

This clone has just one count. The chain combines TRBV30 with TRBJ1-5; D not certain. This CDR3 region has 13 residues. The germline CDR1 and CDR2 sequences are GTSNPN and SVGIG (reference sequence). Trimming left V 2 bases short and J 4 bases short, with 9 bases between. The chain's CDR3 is CAWSTRINQPQHF. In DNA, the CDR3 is TGTGCCTGGAGTACCAGGATAAATCAGCCCCAGCATTTT.

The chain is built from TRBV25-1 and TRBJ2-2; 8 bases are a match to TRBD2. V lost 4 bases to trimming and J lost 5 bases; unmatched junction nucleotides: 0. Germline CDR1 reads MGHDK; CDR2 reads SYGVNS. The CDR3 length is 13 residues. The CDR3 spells CASSAGGTGELFF. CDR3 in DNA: TGTGCCAGCAGTGCGGGAGGGACCGGGGAGCTGTTTTTT.

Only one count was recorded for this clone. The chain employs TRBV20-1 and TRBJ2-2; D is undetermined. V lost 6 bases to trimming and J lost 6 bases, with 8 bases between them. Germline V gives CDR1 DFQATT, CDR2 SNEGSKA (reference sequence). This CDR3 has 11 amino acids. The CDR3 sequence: CSAPRPGELFF. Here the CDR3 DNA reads TGCAGTGCCCCACGCCCCGGGGAGCTGTTTTTT.

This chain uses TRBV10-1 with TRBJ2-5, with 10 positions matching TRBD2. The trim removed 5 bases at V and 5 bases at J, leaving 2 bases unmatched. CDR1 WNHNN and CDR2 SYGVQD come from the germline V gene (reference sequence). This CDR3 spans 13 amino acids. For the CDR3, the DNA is TGCGCCAGCAGTTTAGCGGGAGGCGAGACCCAGTACTTC. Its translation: CASSLAGGETQYF.